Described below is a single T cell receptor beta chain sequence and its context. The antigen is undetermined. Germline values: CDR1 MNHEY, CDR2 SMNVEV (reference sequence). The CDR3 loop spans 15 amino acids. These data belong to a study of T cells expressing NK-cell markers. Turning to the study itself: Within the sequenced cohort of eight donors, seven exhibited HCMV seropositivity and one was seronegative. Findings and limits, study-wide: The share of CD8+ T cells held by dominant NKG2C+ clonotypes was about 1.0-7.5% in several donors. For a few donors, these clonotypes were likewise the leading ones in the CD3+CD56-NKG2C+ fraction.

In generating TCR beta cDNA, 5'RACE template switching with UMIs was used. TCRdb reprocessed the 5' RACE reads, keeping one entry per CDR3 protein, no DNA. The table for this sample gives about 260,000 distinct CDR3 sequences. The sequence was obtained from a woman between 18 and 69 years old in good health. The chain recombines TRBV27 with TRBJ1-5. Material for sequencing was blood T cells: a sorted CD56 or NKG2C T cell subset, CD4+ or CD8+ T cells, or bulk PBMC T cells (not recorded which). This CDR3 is CASSFGRQGGQPQHF.